The text below deals with one T cell receptor (beta chain). Authors' methods: Reference gene primer amplification gave estimated nucleated cell counts. The protocol was immunoSEQ multiplex PCR, while the TCRdb copy is restricted to in-frame clones and leaves out a portion. That table furnishes V, J and clone size, whereas the DNA furnished D and trimming. The sample has roughly 400,000 clones, less than 95% seen once. Germline V gives CDR1 SGHVS, CDR2 FQNEAQ. V lost 3 bases to trimming and J lost 4 bases; unmatched junction nucleotides: 9. The CDR3 has 19 amino acids. These data originate in a study of blood T cell repertoires in COVID-19. Study context: Acute and convalescent COVID-19 specimens originated in the United States, Italy and Spain.

Categorization into cohorts depended on clinical history that participants reported. V and J are TRBV7-8 and TRBJ2-2; 15 bases align to TRBD2. This clonotype was obtained from a man younger than 30 who had recovered from COVID-19. Sequenced material: PBMCs or T cells enriched from blood (not recorded which). DNA of the CDR3: TGTGCCAGCAGCTTGCCGGGACTAGCGGGGGGTGGGCCCACCGGGGAGCTGTTTTTT. It is translated as CASSLPGLAGGGPTGELFF.